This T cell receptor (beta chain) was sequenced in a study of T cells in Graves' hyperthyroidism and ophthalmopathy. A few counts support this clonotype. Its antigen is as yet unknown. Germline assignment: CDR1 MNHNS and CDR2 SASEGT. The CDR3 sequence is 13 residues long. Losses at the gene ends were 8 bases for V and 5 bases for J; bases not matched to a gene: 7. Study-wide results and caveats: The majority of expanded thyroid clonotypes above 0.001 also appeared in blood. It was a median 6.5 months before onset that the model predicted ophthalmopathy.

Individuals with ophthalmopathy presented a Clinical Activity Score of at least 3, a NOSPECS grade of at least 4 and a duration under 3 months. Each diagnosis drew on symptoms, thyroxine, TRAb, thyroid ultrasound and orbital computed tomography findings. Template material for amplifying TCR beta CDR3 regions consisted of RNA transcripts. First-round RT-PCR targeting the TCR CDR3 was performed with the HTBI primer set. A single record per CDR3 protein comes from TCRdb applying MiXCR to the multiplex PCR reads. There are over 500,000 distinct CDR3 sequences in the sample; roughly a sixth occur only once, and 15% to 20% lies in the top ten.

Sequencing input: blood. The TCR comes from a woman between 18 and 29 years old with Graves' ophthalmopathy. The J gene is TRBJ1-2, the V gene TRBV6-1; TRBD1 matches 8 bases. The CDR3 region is CASRRTGKYGYTF. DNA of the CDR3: TGTGCCAGCCGAAGGACAGGGAAGTATGGCTACACCTTC.